The 23 T cell receptor beta chains below come from one sample, sequenced in a study of T cells in Graves' hyperthyroidism and ophthalmopathy. Amplified TCR beta CDR3 regions came from RNA transcripts. First-round RT-PCR with HTBI primers amplified the TCR CDR3 region. In TCRdb, the multiplex PCR reads were re-called with MiXCR into one record per CDR3 protein. Seen here are about 480,000 distinct CDR3 sequences, approximately 15% observed once, and the top ten hold 15% to 20%. What was sequenced was blood. The origin of the receptors is a woman in her late teens or twenties with Graves' hyperthyroidism.

The table lists this clonotype with many counts. The chain carries TRBV7-6 and TRBJ2-5; D not certain. Trimming took off 5 bases at V and 5 bases at J, with 9 bases between the two ends. Per the germline V gene, CDR1 is SGHVS and CDR2 is FNYEAQ. The CDR3 is made up of 12 amino acids. DNA for the CDR3: TGTGCCAGCAGCGGTTTCGTTGAGACCCAGTACTTC. Amino acids: CASSGFVETQYF.

This clonotype has ten or more counts. This chain joins TRBV2 and TRBJ1-1; weak D call: TRBD1 (6 bases). V dropped 5 bases and J dropped 1 base, with 17 bases sitting between them. The length of the CDR3 is 16 residues. The germline V gene has CDR1 SNHLY and CDR2 FYNNEI. Here the CDR3 DNA reads TGTGCCAGCAGTCAAGAACCCTTACAGGGGAACACTGAAGCTTTCTTT. It encodes CASSQEPLQGNTEAFF.

This clonotype showed up many times. This chain uses TRBV6-2 or TRBV6-3 with TRBJ2-7, with 9 nucleotides matching TRBD2. The J segment lost 3 bases and the V segment lost 6 bases, leaving 0 bases of the junction unmatched. The V gene's germline CDR1 is MNHEY and CDR2 SVGEGT. The CDR3 consists of 12 residues. DNA of the CDR3: TGTGCCAGCAGGACTAGCGGCTACGAGCAGTACTTC. Translating gives CASRTSGYEQYF.

The V and J genes are TRBV7-6 and TRBJ1-4; 9 bases agree with TRBD1. Germline loops: CDR1 SGHVS, CDR2 FNYEAQ. The CDR3 totals 20 residues. The ends lost 1 base at V and 8 bases at J; junction bases unmatched: 20. The CDR3 reads CASSLEAPLQRDRVGEKLFF. In DNA, the CDR3 is TGTGCCAGCAGCTTAGAGGCCCCTCTCCAAAGGGACAGGGTCGGGGAAAAACTGTTTTTT.

V gene TRBV7-3 combines with J gene TRBJ1-2; unclear D gene. Germline V gene data show CDR1 as SGHTA and CDR2 as FQGTGA. CDR3 length: 13 amino acids. V was trimmed by 4 bases and J by 8 bases, leaving 14 bases between them. The CDR3 DNA reads as TGTGCCAGCAGCTCCGCCAATCTAGACGGCTACACCTTC. It codes for CASSSANLDGYTF.

This clonotype has at least ten counts. The chain recombines TRBV9 with TRBJ1-6; 9 nucleotides match TRBD1. Unmatched junction bases numbered 12, after V lost 4 bases and J lost 4 bases. This CDR3 has 18 residues. Germline V CDR1 and CDR2: SGDLS, YYNGEE. The CDR3 region is CASSPGTGQGTYNSPLHF. In DNA, the CDR3 is TGTGCCAGCAGCCCAGGGACAGGGCAAGGGACATATAATTCACCCCTCCACTTT.

This rearrangement joins TRBV18 to TRBJ1-2; no reliable D call. CDR3 size: 14 residues. Germline loops: CDR1 KGHSH, CDR2 LQKENI. V lost 4 bases and J lost 8, with 17 bases in between. CDR3 coding DNA: TGTGCCAGCTCACAAGGTAACCGGGATCACGGCTACACCTTC. The encoded protein is CASSQGNRDHGYTF.

This clonotype was recorded at least ten times. The V and J genes are TRBV7-9 and TRBJ1-4; possible D gene TRBD1, 5 bases. Germline lookup yields CDR1 SEHNR and CDR2 FQNEAQ (reference sequence). Trimming cost V 1 base and J 8 bases, with 14 bases left between them. The CDR3 spans 15 residues. The CDR3 sequence is CASSLGAGLEEKLFF. CDR3 nucleotides: TGTGCCAGCAGCTTAGGCGCAGGGTTAGAGGAAAAACTGTTTTTT. The entire variable domain, with the rest obtained from reference TRBV7-9 and TRBJ1-4, is as follows: DTGVSQNPRHKITKRGQNVTFRCDPISEHNRLYWYRQTLGQGPEFLTYFQNEAQLEKSRLLSDRFSAERPKGSFSTLEIQRTEQGDSAMYLCASSLGAGLEEKLFFGSGTQLSVL.

In its sample, this clonotype was seen many times. The gene calls are TRBV7-9 and TRBJ1-4; D gene uncertain. This CDR3 spans 15 amino acids. The V end lost 0 bases, the J end lost 4 bases, and 9 bases lay between the germline ends. From germline, CDR1 is SEHNR and CDR2 FQNEAQ (reference sequence). As DNA, the CDR3 is TGTGCCAGCAGCTTAGCGGGAAACCATAATGAAAAACTGTTTTTT. Encoded protein: CASSLAGNHNEKLFF.

The chain has TRBV7-9 and TRBJ2-5, with unresolved D. V lost 2 bases and J 12 bases, leaving 16 bases between the germline ends. CDR3 length equals 13 residues. Germline-derived CDR1 and CDR2 are SEHNR and FQNEAQ (reference sequence). CDR3 DNA sequence: TGTGCCAGCAGCTTATTAGAGACCGACAATAAGTACTTC. Protein: CASSLLETDNKYF.

The chain carries TRBV19 and TRBJ2-3; D is unclear. V shed 8 bases and J shed 1 base, with 16 bases lying between them. Germline CDR1 LNHDA, CDR2 SQIVND (reference sequence). This CDR3 is built from 15 residues. CDR3 nucleotides: TGTGCCAGTCAGTGGGCAAAGGATCGCACAGATACGCAGTATTTT. Protein: CASQWAKDRTDTQYF.

This clonotype was counted many times. This chain uses TRBV30 with TRBJ1-1, with D perhaps TRBD1 (5 bases). The ends were cut back, 1 base at V and 1 base at J, with 7 bases in the middle. The CDR3 runs to 13 residues. CDR1 is GTSNPN, CDR2 SVGIG, per germline (reference sequence). The CDR3 loop reads CAWSADRNTEAFF. The CDR3 bases are TGTGCCTGGAGTGCAGACAGGAACACTGAAGCTTTCTTT.

This clonotype was seen many times. The chain links TRBV4-1 to TRBJ1-3; D unresolved. CDR1 and CDR2 from the germline V gene are MGHRA and YSYEKL. Trimming took 3 bases from V and 10 from J, leaving 19 bases between them. The CDR3 has 15 amino acids. CDR3 sequence reads: CASSQPPYPRSTIYF. The CDR3 bases are TGCGCCAGCAGCCAGCCGCCCTACCCCAGGAGTACCATATATTTT.

This clonotype was recorded at least ten times. V gene TRBV2 combines with J gene TRBJ2-5; possibly TRBD1 or TRBD2 for D (6 bases each). CDR1 and CDR2 (germline): SNHLY, FYNNEI. Between the trimmed V and J ends, which lost 10 bases and 1 base, there was a span of 13 bases. The CDR3 is 13 residues long. The CDR3 DNA sequence: TGTGCCACCAACAGGGAGGCCCAAGAGACCCAGTACTTC. Protein sequence: CATNREAQETQYF.

About this clonotype: This may stem from a read error, because a much larger clone lies one nucleotide away. V and J are TRBV20-1 and TRBJ2-7; 8 nucleotides align to TRBD2. In germline, CDR1 is DFQATT, CDR2 SNEGSKA (reference sequence). The CDR3 has 14 amino acids. V lost 6 bases and J lost 5; bases outside the gene matches: 12. CDR3 in DNA: TGCAGTGCCCTTTTAGCGGGACGTAACGACGAGCAGTACTTC. It translates to CSALLAGRNDEQYF.

J is TRBJ2-2 and V is TRBV12-3 or TRBV12-4, with D possibly being TRBD2 (7 bases). V was clipped by 6 bases and J by 1 base, with 18 bases between them. There are 17 residues in the CDR3. CDR3 DNA: TGTGCCAGCAGCTTGGCCGGGGGGCGCGTGAACACCGGGGAGCTGTTTTTT. Amino acids: CASSLAGGRVNTGELFF.

This chain joins TRBV12-5 and TRBJ1-6; TRBD1 agrees at 7 bases. CDR1 is LGHNT and CDR2 is FRNRAP in the germline V gene. V gave up 7 bases and J gave up 10 bases; unmatched junction bases: 13. This CDR3 has 15 amino acids. CDR3 amino acids: CASASGQSPQSPLHF. DNA of the CDR3: TGTGCTAGTGCCTCGGGACAGTCCCCTCAATCACCCCTCCACTTT.

This clonotype was recorded many times. This sequence joins TRBV12-3 or TRBV12-4 and TRBJ1-1; 9 nucleotides match TRBD1. The CDR3 is 15 amino acids. V lost 6 bases, J lost 4 bases, and 9 bases stayed unmatched. The CDR3 protein is CASSPWDRDFTEAFF. In DNA form, the CDR3 reads TGTGCCAGCAGCCCCTGGGACAGGGATTTCACTGAAGCTTTCTTT.

This clonotype was seen at least ten times. This chain connects TRBV7-2 to TRBJ2-4; D gene uncertain. With 1 base removed from V and 3 bases from J, the gap between germline ends came to 10 bases. The CDR3 extends over 15 amino acids. Germline V CDR1 and CDR2: SGHTA, FQGNSA. In DNA form, the CDR3 reads TGTGCCAGCAGCTTAGGCCCCTTCGACAAAAACATTCAGTACTTC. As protein: CASSLGPFDKNIQYF.

This clonotype was seen at least ten times. The chain combines TRBV24-1 with TRBJ2-7; 9 bases line up with TRBD1. The CDR3 is 15 residues long. With 4 bases clipped from V and 2 bases from J, the junction kept 5 bases outside the gene matches. The germline gives CDR1 KGHDR, CDR2 SFDVKD. The CDR3 reads CATSDTGQGTYEQYF. DNA of the CDR3: TGTGCCACCAGTGACACGGGACAGGGTACCTACGAGCAGTACTTC.

This clonotype was picked up many times. This rearrangement joins TRBV30 to TRBJ2-7; possibly TRBD2 for D (6 bases). V lost 0 bases, J lost 3 bases, and 6 bases lay in between. The length of the CDR3 is 12 residues. The germline gives CDR1 GTSNPN, CDR2 SVGIG (reference sequence). The CDR3 reads CAWSVGGYEQYV. The CDR3 DNA is TGTGCCTGGAGTGTGGGGGGCTACGAGCAGTACGTC.

On this clonotype: It may be a read error: a sequence one base away is much more abundant. The chain links TRBV15 to TRBJ2-3; D is perhaps TRBD1 or TRBD2 (5 bases each). Germline loops: CDR1 LNHNV, CDR2 YYDKDF (reference sequence). The CDR3 loop spans 14 amino acids. V was clipped by 6 bases and J by 0 bases, with 10 bases between them. The CDR3: CATRGTPSTDTQYF. In DNA, the CDR3 is TGTGCCACCAGAGGGACCCCTAGCACAGATACGCAGTATTTT. Based on the CDR3 plus reference TRBV15 and TRBJ2-3, the full variable domain is DAMVIQNPRYQVTQFGKPVTLSCSQTLNHNVMYWYQQKSSQAPKLLFHYYDKDFNNEADTPDNFQSRRPNTSFCFLDIRSPGLGDTAMYLCATRGTPSTDTQYFGPGTRLTVL.

Comment on this clonotype: A much larger clone lies a single base off, so this may be a read error. This sequence joins TRBV6-4 and TRBJ2-3; D is ambiguous. CDR1 is MRHNA and CDR2 is SNTAGT in the germline V gene. The CDR3 is made up of 15 amino acids. V lost 3 bases and J lost 0, with 10 bases in between. The CDR3 sequence: CASSEADPSTDTQYF. The DNA for the CDR3 is TGTGCCAGCAGTGAGGCGGACCCTAGCACAGATACGCAGTATTTT.